The clone carrying this TCR beta chain was counted a single time. Its antigen remains unidentified. PCR was performed using 60 Vbeta and 13 Jbeta primers. Data came from immunoSEQ multiplex PCR; TCRdb stores just in-frame clones and leaves some out. Of tens of thousands of clones in the sample, around 84% were seen once. This specimen belongs to a study of cytomegalovirus exposure and HLA in healthy donors. Study-wide results and limits: Analysis was performed later, and it showed HLA-associated TCR beta chains to be more clonally expanded than equally common others.

Trimming removed 2 bases from V and 0 bases from J; junction bases left unmatched: 1. CDR1 MNHEY and CDR2 SVGAGI come from the germline V gene. The CDR3 consists of 16 residues. The specimen was PBMCs. The origin of this receptor is a woman aged 40 to 50 in good health and CMV-seropositive. This chain links TRBV6-5 with TRBJ2-1, with 10 bases aligning to TRBD2. CDR3: CASSYTSGNSYNEQFF. The CDR3 DNA reads TGTGCCAGCAGTTACACTAGCGGGAACTCCTACAATGAGCAGTTCTTC.